This T cell receptor beta chain was observed in a study of prognosis after radiotherapy for stage I lung cancer listed by TCRdb under 2021. Study-level background: Roughly 20 stage I NSCLC patients were enrolled in Nanjing, China, between 2018 and early 2019. All patients were considered medically inoperable, owing to comorbidities in some 11 and refusal of surgery in several. The study took one blood sample before SBRT and one after SBRT from each of 20 or so patients and sequenced all 40 or so samples. About a dozen patients had adenocarcinoma and more than five had squamous cell carcinoma as the tumor histology. SBRT was not combined with any concurrent therapy in any patient. SBRT was given in 3 to 5 fractions with a biologically effective dose of at least 100 Gy, using image-guided IMRT or VMAT. Four of the 19 patients developed distant metastases after SBRT, at a median of around seven months; the other 15 showed no significant progression. Peripheral blood TCR beta repertoires were profiled in stage I NSCLC patients before and after stereotactic body radiotherapy, and the repertoires were related to distant failure. The cohort comprised 10 to 15 men and five or six women with a median age of approximately 70 years, ranging from about 53 to 90 years. The patients included 14 to 15 who had newly diagnosed primary stage I lung tumors, along with about 5 others who had oligometastatic NSCLC after their primary tumor had been surgically resected.

The research as a whole found: The study was limited by its small cohort and short follow-up, and the findings require independent validation. After SBRT, the count of unique TCR clones dropped from a median of approximately 10,000 beforehand to about 7,200 afterward (Wilcoxon paired P=0.011). Differences by metastasis status were reportedly seen in TRBV and TRBJ usage frequencies, involving two V genes at baseline and, after SBRT, nine V genes and two J genes. No determination of tumor specificity was made for expanded TCR clones. Post-SBRT Shannon entropy and its change from baseline were lower in patients who developed distant metastases; baseline Shannon entropy was not associated with metastases. None of the reported P values were adjusted for multiple comparisons.

A history of other malignancies or of prior chemotherapy or radiotherapy was absent in all patients, and node-negative disease was shown on CT and PET/CT in all patients. At each of the two time points, six milliliters of peripheral venous blood were collected into EDTA tubes. PBMCs were isolated by Ficoll-Paque Plus density-gradient centrifugation. Immediately after collection, samples were stored at -80 degrees C until analysis. This clonotype was detected many times. The antigen it binds to is not known. No quality values exist for individual bases; no much larger clone is one base distant. The TCR beta CDR3 region was amplified from genomic DNA by two rounds of multiplex PCR. The first PCR round used primers specific to each TRBV and TRBJ gene, with sequences filed in Chinese patent CN105087789A. Universal primers were used in the second PCR round. The Roche High Pure PCR Template Preparation Kit was used to extract genomic DNA from frozen PBMCs. An Illumina HiSeq 3000 was used to sequence the libraries paired-end with 151 bp reads. As for the authors' bioinformatics: CutAdapt was used to remove raw reads lacking the multiplex PCR primer sequences. Using PEAR, the high-quality paired reads were merged into contigs. By aligning each contig to reference sequences, MiXCR assigned the TRB V, D and J gene segments to that contig. To remove sequencing errors, CDR3 sequences were clustered according to base quality and sequence similarity. Diversity was measured as Shannon entropy normalized by the natural log of productive TCR sequence number. Clonality was computed as one minus the ratio of Shannon entropy to the natural log of the number of unique clonotypes. The Youden index of ROC curves was used to select progression-free survival cut-offs for repertoire metrics, and analyses were performed in R 3.5.3. The public reads were run again by TCRdb, first through fastp at Q25 and then through MiXCR, and only productive beta chains were kept. Every entry covers one CDR3 protein and lists the most common genes and DNA from its rows. TCRdb's processing, not the authors', yielded these V and J calls. For this sample there are roughly 12,000 distinct CDR3 sequences; 35% appear just once. Together, the top ten hold approximately 57% of the sample.

The sequences come from PBMCs, collected before or after stereotactic body radiation therapy (not recorded which). The sequence was obtained from a donor aged 50 or older with non-small cell lung cancer.

In nucleotide form, the sequence is TGTGCCAGTAGTATAGGAGGGGGGGCTCCTCGGGAGCTGTTTTTT. Its protein is CASSIGGGAPRELFF. The V and J genes are TRBV19 and TRBJ2-2; TRBD2 might be the D gene, on 7 matching bases. V and J lose 1 base and 9 bases, and a span of 15 bases separates them. The germline V gene (reference sequence) gives CDR1 as LNHDA and CDR2 as SQIVND. The CDR3 measures 15 amino acids from cysteine to phenylalanine. The kept DNA is CDR3 alone, 45 bases in frame from the first base.